The 29 T cell receptor beta chains in this list originate from one sample, sequenced in a study of naive and memory T cell subsets. Both TRBC1 and TRBC2 were covered by a beta constant-region primer of two equimolar oligonucleotides. The ligated cDNA underwent four PCR rounds using SP2 and nested alpha and beta constant-region primers. MiXCR, applied by TCRdb to the UMI-ligation and nested PCR reads, yields one record per CDR3 protein. The sample holds over 110,000 distinct CDR3 sequences, approximately 20% seen once. Study-level points and caveats: Possibly reflecting memory cells re-expressing CD45RA, a few larger clonotypes occurred in naive repertoires, especially CD8.

Antigen specificity for these receptors is unknown. The sample taken for sequencing was naive CD8+ T cells from blood. These receptors came from a human donor in good health.

There are a few counts of this clonotype. This chain joins TRBV29-1 and TRBJ2-5; tentative D call: TRBD2 (5 bases). The CDR3 totals 14 residues. Germline values: CDR1 SQVTM, CDR2 ANQGSEA. Trimming took off 7 bases at V and 0 bases at J, with 15 bases between the two ends. Written as DNA, the CDR3 is TGCAGCGGTACCGGGATAACGTACCAAGAGACCCAGTACTTC. Encoded protein: CSGTGITYQETQYF.

This clonotype was counted a few times. This chain joins TRBV6-2 or TRBV6-3 and TRBJ1-1; D might be TRBD1 (6 bases). V was clipped by 7 bases and J by 6 bases, with 15 bases between them. Per germline, CDR1 MNHEY and CDR2 SVGEGT. There are 13 residues in the CDR3. CDR3 residues: CASTLQQGSEAFF. In DNA form, the CDR3 reads TGTGCCAGCACCTTACAACAGGGATCTGAAGCTTTCTTT.

This chain uses TRBV9 with TRBJ2-3; D is uncertain. Trimming left V 3 bases short and J 4 bases short, with 18 bases between. CDR1 is SGDLS and CDR2 is YYNGEE in the germline V gene. This CDR3 is 16 amino acids long. The DNA of the CDR3 is TGTGCCAGCAGCGGGAATGACATTATTAAGCCAGATACGCAGTATTTT. This codes for CASSGNDIIKPDTQYF.

This chain links TRBV4-1 with TRBJ1-2; D is uncertain. CDR1 MGHRA and CDR2 YSYEKL come from the germline V gene. Trimming removed 0 bases at V and 6 bases at J, with 8 bases between. The CDR3 is 13 amino acids. The CDR3 DNA sequence: TGCGCCAGCAGCCAAGATGGAGAGGATGGCTACACCTTC. Protein sequence: CASSQDGEDGYTF.

This clonotype was observed many times. The CDR3 DNA reads as TGTGCCACCAGTTCTCCAGGACTAGCGGGAGGGCCGGGTGACGAGCAGTACTTC. Translation gives CATSSPGLAGGPGDEQYF. The chain couples TRBV15 to TRBJ2-7; 15 bases line up with TRBD2. The CDR3 spans 18 residues. Per germline, CDR1 LNHNV and CDR2 YYDKDF (reference sequence). The ends lost 6 bases at V and 5 bases at J; junction bases unmatched: 14.

This chain connects TRBV29-1 to TRBJ2-3; TRBD1 is a possible D gene (6 bases). The ends were cut back, 5 bases at V and 4 bases at J, with 10 bases in the middle. The CDR3 contains 12 residues. The germline V gene encodes CDR1 SQVTM and CDR2 ANQGSEA. In DNA, the CDR3 is TGCAGCGTTATCACAGGGTCAGATACGCAGTATTTT. This translates into CSVITGSDTQYF.

The J gene is TRBJ1-5, the V gene TRBV19, with 8 nucleotides matching TRBD1. Per the germline V gene, CDR1 is LNHDA and CDR2 is SQIVND (reference sequence). V lost 6 bases to trimming and J lost 7 bases; unmatched junction nucleotides: 11. The CDR3 has 15 residues. This chain's CDR3 is CASSPEDRADQPQHF. The CDR3 bases are TGTGCCAGTAGCCCAGAGGACAGGGCGGACCAGCCCCAGCATTTT. Based on the CDR3 plus reference TRBV19 and TRBJ1-5, the full variable domain is DGGITQSPKYLFRKEGQNVTLSCEQNLNHDAMYWYRQDPGQGLRLIYYSQIVNDFQKGDIAEGYSVSREKKESFPLTVTSAQKNPTAFYLCASSPEDRADQPQHFGDGTRLSIL.

This chain joins TRBV5-6 and TRBJ2-3; perhaps D is TRBD1 or TRBD2 (5 bases each). This CDR3 region has 13 residues. Looked up from germline, CDR1 is SGHDT and CDR2 is YYEEEE. The V end lost 2 bases, the J end lost 4 bases, and 8 bases lay between the germline ends. The CDR3, as DNA: TGTGCCAGCAGCTTCGGGACGGCAGATACGCAGTATTTT. Residues: CASSFGTADTQYF.

V gene TRBV24-1 combines with J gene TRBJ2-3; a weak D match, TRBD2 (5 bases). Germline assignment: CDR1 KGHDR and CDR2 SFDVKD. This CDR3 region has 18 residues. V was pared by 1 base and J by 2 bases, with 18 bases between. The CDR3 sequence is CATSDFPGGSGTTDTQYF. CDR3 nucleotides: TGTGCCACCAGTGATTTCCCCGGTGGGAGCGGAACCACAGATACGCAGTATTTT.

The chain couples TRBV20-1 to TRBJ2-3; D assignment may be TRBD1 or TRBD2 (5 bases each). V shed 3 bases and J shed 7 bases, with 14 bases lying between them. The germline gives CDR1 DFQATT, CDR2 SNEGSKA (reference sequence). CDR3 size: 13 residues. This CDR3 reads CSARGVEGNTQYF. The DNA for the CDR3 is TGCAGTGCTAGGGGGGTAGAGGGGAATACGCAGTATTTT.

The chain employs TRBV27 and TRBJ2-5; no reliable D call. Germline V gene lookup returns CDR1 MNHEY and CDR2 SMNVEV (reference sequence). V was clipped by 5 bases and J by 5 bases, with 12 bases between them. The CDR3 runs to 13 residues. DNA for the CDR3: TGTGCCAGCAGTCCAAACGTAGGGGAGACCCAGTACTTC. It specifies CASSPNVGETQYF.

The V gene is TRBV7-3, the J gene TRBJ1-1; TRBD1 matches 7 bases. Unmatched junction bases numbered 5, after V lost 0 bases and J lost 4 bases. CDR1 and CDR2 (germline): SGHTA, FQGTGA. The CDR3 spans 15 residues. CDR3 coding DNA: TGTGCCAGCAGCTTAACCAGACAGGGAGGCACTGAAGCTTTCTTT. Protein: CASSLTRQGGTEAFF.

J is TRBJ1-1 and V is TRBV6-1; D unresolved. The CDR3 is made up of 14 amino acids. Deletions cut 8 bases from V and 2 bases from J, with 15 bases between. From germline, CDR1 is MNHNS and CDR2 SASEGT. The CDR3 is CASDYSTTNTEAFF. As DNA, the CDR3 is TGTGCCAGCGACTACAGTACTACAAACACTGAAGCTTTCTTT.

The chain recombines TRBV2 with TRBJ2-1, with D hard to call. Trimming cost V 6 bases and J 5 bases, with 17 bases left between them. The CDR3 contains 15 residues. Germline CDR1 is SNHLY and CDR2 is FYNNEI. CDR3 sequence: CASSASDFIHNEQFF. The CDR3 DNA is TGTGCCAGCAGCGCAAGTGACTTTATACACAATGAGCAGTTCTTC.

This rearrangement joins TRBV12-3 or TRBV12-4 to TRBJ2-5; tentative D call: TRBD2 (5 bases). The CDR3 sequence is 14 residues long. V was shortened by 5 bases and J by 3 bases, with 13 bases between the two germline ends. CDR3 sequence (DNA): TGTGCCAGCAGTCTAGGGTGGGGAGAAGAGACCCAGTACTTC. Its protein product is CASSLGWGEETQYF.

This chain uses TRBV4-1 with TRBJ2-1, with 15 bases matching TRBD2. V gave up 5 bases and J gave up 5 bases; unmatched junction bases: 10. CDR1 is MGHRA and CDR2 is YSYEKL in the germline V gene. The CDR3 runs 18 residues. The CDR3 reads CASSFRTSGRATNNEQFF. The CDR3 DNA reads as TGCGCCAGCAGCTTCCGGACTAGCGGGAGGGCAACCAACAATGAGCAGTTCTTC.

The V call is TRBV2, the J call TRBJ2-1; 13 bases map to TRBD2. Trimming at V came to 6 bases and at J to 3 bases, leaving 5 bases not matched to a gene. CDR3 length equals 16 residues. Germline loops: CDR1 SNHLY, CDR2 FYNNEI. The CDR3 protein is CASRTSGREGYNEQFF. The DNA for the CDR3 is TGTGCCAGCAGAACTAGCGGGAGGGAAGGCTACAATGAGCAGTTCTTC.

J is TRBJ1-5 and V is TRBV7-9, with a weak D call TRBD1 (5 bases). Germline lookup yields CDR1 SEHNR and CDR2 FQNEAQ (reference sequence). V shed 5 bases and J shed 6 bases, with 8 bases lying between them. This CDR3 has 12 residues. Here the CDR3 reads CASSPDSQPQHF. CDR3 sequence (DNA): TGTGCCAGCAGCCCTGACAGTCAGCCCCAGCATTTT.

This clonotype occurred a few times. The gene calls are TRBV29-1 and TRBJ2-7, with 7 bases identical to TRBD1. V lost 6 bases and J lost 3; bases outside the gene matches: 8. Germline V gives CDR1 SQVTM, CDR2 ANQGSEA. The CDR3 spans 13 residues. CDR3 loop: CSVSGGKVYEQYF. DNA of the CDR3: TGCAGCGTCTCAGGGGGAAAGGTCTACGAGCAGTACTTC.

The V call is TRBV4-3, the J call TRBJ1-6; D remains ambiguous. Trimming took off 0 bases at V and 3 bases at J, with 9 bases between the two ends. Germline lookup yields CDR1 LGHNA and CDR2 YSLEER. The CDR3 contains 16 residues. This CDR3 is CASSQDLGYYNSPLHF. CDR3 sequence (DNA): TGCGCCAGCAGCCAAGATCTGGGGTACTATAATTCACCCCTCCACTTT.

This clonotype occurred a few times. The chain couples TRBV11-2 to TRBJ2-3, with D maybe TRBD2 (6 bases). The CDR3 covers 16 residues. With 0 bases removed from V and 2 bases from J, the gap between germline ends came to 12 bases. Germline V CDR1 and CDR2: SGHAT, FQNNGV. The CDR3 DNA sequence: TGTGCCAGCAGCTTAGATGGAGGAGGGGACACAGATACGCAGTATTTT. It is translated as CASSLDGGGDTDTQYF.

In its sample, this clonotype was seen a few times. The chain employs TRBV6-6 and TRBJ2-1; 9 bases map to TRBD2. After removal of 0 bases from V and 2 bases from J, the junction contained 2 bases not matched to a gene. The CDR3 totals 16 residues. The germline V gene encodes CDR1 MNHNY and CDR2 SVGAGI (reference sequence). CDR3 bases: TGTGCCAGCAGTTACTCGCCTAGCGGGACCTACAATGAGCAGTTCTTC. Translated: CASSYSPSGTYNEQFF.

There are many counts of this clonotype. The chain is built from TRBV9 and TRBJ1-1, with D hard to call. CDR1 is SGDLS and CDR2 is YYNGEE in the germline V gene. Trimming cost V 4 bases and J 5 bases, with 12 bases left between them. The CDR3 totals 13 residues. The CDR3 sequence: CASSPPGGTEAFF. DNA for the CDR3: TGTGCCAGCAGCCCCCCCGGAGGGACTGAAGCTTTCTTT. The full variable domain, completed using reference TRBV9 and TRBJ1-1, is DSGVTQTPKHLITATGQRVTLRCSPRSGDLSVYWYQQSLDQGLQFLIQYYNGEERAKGNILERFSAQQFPDLHSELNLSSLELGDSALYFCASSPPGGTEAFFGQGTRLTVV.

The rearrangement links TRBV11-2 to TRBJ2-3, with TRBD2 matching 10 bases. The germline CDR1 and CDR2 sequences are SGHAT and FQNNGV. The J segment lost 5 bases and the V segment lost 2 bases, leaving 7 bases of the junction unmatched. The CDR3 spans 16 residues. The CDR3 loop is CASSLRGTSARDTQYF. The CDR3 nucleotides read TGTGCCAGCAGCTTACGCGGGACTAGCGCTAGAGATACGCAGTATTTT.

This rearrangement joins TRBV29-1 to TRBJ2-5; TRBD2 aligns across 8 bases. The ends lost 3 bases at V and 4 bases at J; junction bases unmatched: 7. This CDR3 is 14 amino acids long. The germline V gene has CDR1 SQVTM and CDR2 ANQGSEA. CDR3 coding DNA: TGCAGCGTTGAGGAACGGCTAGCGGGAGAGACCCAGTACTTC. This codes for CSVEERLAGETQYF.

This sequence joins TRBV9 and TRBJ2-7; 10 bases map to TRBD1. The CDR3 sequence is 15 residues long. J gave up 5 bases and V 3 bases, and 8 bases lay outside the gene matches. CDR1 and CDR2 from the germline V gene are SGDLS and YYNGEE. The CDR3 DNA follows: TGTGCCAGCAGCGCCCCCGGGACAGGGGTTGACGAGCAGTACTTC. Its protein is CASSAPGTGVDEQYF.

The chain has TRBV12-3 or TRBV12-4 and TRBJ1-3; no firm D call. Trimming left V 3 bases short and J 7 bases short, with 10 bases between. The CDR3 covers 13 residues. The CDR3 sequence: CASSFTYRNTIYF. Written as DNA, the CDR3 is TGTGCCAGCAGTTTTACCTATCGCAACACCATATATTTT.

This clonotype showed up just a few times. This chain links TRBV27 with TRBJ2-1; TRBD1 is a possible D gene (6 bases). Germline V gives CDR1 MNHEY, CDR2 SMNVEV (reference sequence). The CDR3 spans 16 residues. V lost 2 bases to trimming and J lost 7 bases, with 18 bases between them. CDR3 nucleotide sequence: TGTGCCAGCAGTTTAGGGCCCTGGACAGATCTAAATGAGCAGTTCTTC. Protein sequence: CASSLGPWTDLNEQFF.

V is TRBV4-3 and J is TRBJ2-3, with D tentatively TRBD2 (6 bases). The CDR3 consists of 15 residues. Per the germline V gene, CDR1 is LGHNA and CDR2 is YSLEER. V was pared by 0 bases and J by 6 bases, with 13 bases between. The CDR3 reads CASSQDSERVDTQYF. The DNA of the CDR3 is TGCGCCAGCAGCCAAGATTCTGAGCGGGTGGATACGCAGTATTTT.